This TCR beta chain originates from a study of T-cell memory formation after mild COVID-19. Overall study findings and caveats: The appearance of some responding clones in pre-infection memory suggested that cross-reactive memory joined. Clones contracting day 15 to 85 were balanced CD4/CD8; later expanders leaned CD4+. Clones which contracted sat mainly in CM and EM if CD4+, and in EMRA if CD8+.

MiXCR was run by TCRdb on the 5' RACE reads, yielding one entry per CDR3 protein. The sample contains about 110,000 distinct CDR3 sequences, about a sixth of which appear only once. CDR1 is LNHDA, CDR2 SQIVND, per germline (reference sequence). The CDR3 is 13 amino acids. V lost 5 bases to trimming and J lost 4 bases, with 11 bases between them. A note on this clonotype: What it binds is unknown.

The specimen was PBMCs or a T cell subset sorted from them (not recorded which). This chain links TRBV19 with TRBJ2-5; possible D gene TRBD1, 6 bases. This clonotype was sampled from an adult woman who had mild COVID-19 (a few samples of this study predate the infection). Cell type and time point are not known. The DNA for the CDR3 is TGTGCCAGTAGTCCCCCAGGGGTAGAGACCCAGTACTTC. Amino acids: CASSPPGVETQYF.